By frequency, the clone carrying this T cell receptor beta chain registers medium-sized (0.01 to 0.1%). Antigen: not known. The sorter processed each CD8+ T cell subset in triplicate at 250,000 to 300,000 cells apiece. Germline-derived CDR1 and CDR2 are SGHVS and FQNEAQ. This CDR3 is 18 amino acids long. Via 5' RACE with UMI labels, TRB cDNA libraries were prepared. For each CDR3 protein, TCRdb gives one entry from its re-call of the 5' RACE reads, without DNA. The sample has roughly 39,000 distinct CDR3 sequences. This record belongs to a study of CXCR3-negative and CXCR3-positive naive CD8 T cells. The study's findings and limits: Fresh PBMCs served for most assays, and CXCR3 expression fell partially after cryopreservation. Relative to memory CD8+ cells, whose diversity was much lower, both naive subsets had comparably high diversity.

The chain joins TRBV7-8 to TRBJ2-7; TCRdb selects TRBD1, and the lack of DNA leaves this call unchecked. The sample was memory CD8+ T cells from blood. The sequence was obtained from a human donor in good health. Some clones in this sample may be carry-over from other donors' samples. Here the CDR3 reads CASRRGLLRARDSYEQYF. Using reference TRBV7-8 and TRBJ2-7 for the parts outside the CDR3, the full variable domain is GAGVSQSPRYKVAKRGQDVALRCDPISGHVSLFWYQQALGQGPEFLTYFQNEAQLDKSGLPSDRFFAERPEGSVSTLKIQRTQQEDSAVYLCASRRGLLRARDSYEQYFGPGTRLTVT.